Presented here are 27 T cell receptor beta chains from one specimen sequenced in a study of shared clonotypes between healthy human individuals. Some clones are missing from TCRdb's copy, which holds only in-frame ones; the method was immunoSEQ multiplex PCR. The table includes approximately 640,000 clones, less than 95% detected once. The sample taken for sequencing was memory CD8+ T cells from PBMCs. Described subset: CD45RO+ cells pooled with CCR7-negative TemRA cells. These TCRs come from a man aged 18 to 29 in good health. Some clones in this sample may be carry-over from other donors' samples.

This clone was counted at least ten times. This chain links TRBV7-3 with TRBJ2-7; possibly TRBD1 or TRBD2 for D (6 bases each). With 2 bases removed from V and 6 bases from J, the gap between germline ends came to 17 bases. Germline CDR1 is SGHTA and CDR2 is FQGTGA. CDR3 size: 15 residues. The CDR3 DNA is TGTGCCAGCAGCTTATACCCGGGGGCTAGATCCGAGCAGTACTTC. This gives the protein CASSLYPGARSEQYF.

The rearrangement uses TRBV27 and TRBJ2-2; perhaps D is TRBD1 or TRBD2 (6 bases each). Looked up from germline, CDR1 is MNHEY and CDR2 is SMNVEV (reference sequence). Deletions cut 1 base from V and 7 bases from J, with 10 bases between. The CDR3 is 14 residues long. CDR3: CASSLWGAGGELFF. CDR3 nucleotides: TGTGCCAGCAGTTTATGGGGGGCTGGCGGGGAGCTGTTTTTT.

The genes are TRBV28 and TRBJ2-3; 9 nucleotides align to TRBD1. CDR1 MDHEN and CDR2 SYDVKM come from the germline V gene. The V segment lost 4 bases and the J segment 1 base; nucleotides outside the gene matches: 6. The CDR3 length is 16 residues. The CDR3 reads CASSSRTGVGTDTQYF. The CDR3, as DNA: TGTGCCAGCAGTTCCCGGACAGGGGTAGGCACAGATACGCAGTATTTT.

The J gene is TRBJ2-7, the V gene TRBV28; no clear D gene. Trimming removed 7 bases from V and 2 bases from J, with 15 bases in between. CDR1 MDHEN and CDR2 SYDVKM come from the germline V gene. This CDR3 region has 14 residues. The CDR3 nucleotides are TGTGCCAGCAAGACCCCATGGGCAACCTACGAGCAGTACTTC. Its protein is CASKTPWATYEQYF.

This chain links TRBV7-9 with TRBJ2-7; 10 nucleotides agree with TRBD1. V was clipped by 5 bases and J by 2 bases; unmatched bases: 9. CDR1 and CDR2 (germline): SEHNR, FQNEAQ (reference sequence). The CDR3 has 16 residues. DNA for the CDR3: TGTGCCAGCAGCGGACCGGGACAGGGGACGGCCTACGAGCAGTACTTC. Residues: CASSGPGQGTAYEQYF. The whole variable domain, remainder taken from reference TRBV7-9 and TRBJ2-7, is DTGVSQNPRHKITKRGQNVTFRCDPISEHNRLYWYRQTLGQGPEFLTYFQNEAQLEKSRLLSDRFSAERPKGSFSTLEIQRTEQGDSAMYLCASSGPGQGTAYEQYFGPGTRLTVT.

This clone was observed a handful of times. This sequence joins TRBV7-9 and TRBJ1-2; no reliable D call. V lost 1 base and J 2 bases, leaving 8 bases between the germline ends. The germline CDR1 and CDR2 sequences are SEHNR and FQNEAQ (reference sequence). This CDR3 is 14 amino acids long. CDR3 in DNA: TGTGCCAGCAGCTTAGACAGCTACAACTATGGCTACACCTTC. This gives the protein CASSLDSYNYGYTF.

The chain links TRBV7-9 to TRBJ2-7; D tentatively reads TRBD1 or TRBD2 (6 bases each). CDR1 and CDR2 from the germline V gene are SEHNR and FQNEAQ (reference sequence). Trimming shortened V by 2 bases and J by 4 bases, and 9 bases separated the two germline ends. The CDR3 contains 13 residues. This CDR3 reads CASSLTGRYEQYF. The CDR3 DNA is TGTGCCAGCAGCTTAACAGGGAGGTACGAGCAGTACTTC.

The chain has TRBV4-1 and TRBJ1-5; TRBD1 agrees at 7 bases. Looked up from germline, CDR1 is MGHRA and CDR2 is YSYEKL. The length of the CDR3 is 15 residues. V dropped 6 bases and J dropped 3; count of bases not matched to a gene: 8. CDR3 protein: CASRRQGSNNQPQHF. CDR3 nucleotide sequence: TGCGCCAGCAGGCGACAGGGCTCGAACAATCAGCCCCAGCATTTT.

The gene calls are TRBV2 and TRBJ2-5; the D gene is possibly TRBD1 (6 bases). CDR1 is SNHLY, CDR2 FYNNEI, per germline. The V end was cut by 7 bases, the J end by 2 bases, with 17 bases between. This CDR3 comprises 15 residues. The CDR3 loop is CASIENGTPQETQYF. The CDR3 nucleotides are TGTGCCAGCATCGAGAACGGGACACCTCAAGAGACCCAGTACTTC.

The chain employs TRBV27 and TRBJ2-1; D gene unclear. Germline V lookup: CDR1 MNHEY, CDR2 SMNVEV (reference sequence). The CDR3 extends over 13 amino acids. Trimming pared 11 bases from V and 0 bases from J, leaving 11 bases between. The CDR3: CAAALSSYNEQFF. Here the CDR3 DNA reads TGTGCCGCGGCCCTGAGCTCCTACAATGAGCAGTTCTTC.

Only one count was recorded for this clone. The rearrangement joins TRBV5-8 to TRBJ2-4, with TRBD2 as a possible D gene (6 bases). Per germline, CDR1 SGHTS and CDR2 YDEGEE. CDR3 length equals 16 residues. Trimming shortened V by 4 bases and J by 2 bases, and 16 bases separated the two germline ends. The CDR3 nucleotides read TGTGCCAGCAGCCCACGGGGGACCCGAACCAAAAACATTCAGTACTTC. It yields the protein CASSPRGTRTKNIQYF.

This chain links TRBV10-3 with TRBJ2-2; 10 bases line up with TRBD2. The CDR3 covers 16 residues. The V segment lost 3 bases and the J segment 4 bases; nucleotides outside the gene matches: 5. CDR1 ENHRY and CDR2 SYGVKD come from the germline V gene. This CDR3 reads CAISDVAGGVTGELFF. CDR3 DNA: TGTGCCATCAGTGACGTAGCGGGAGGAGTCACCGGGGAGCTGTTTTTT.

Ten or more counts support this clone. The chain couples TRBV11-2 to TRBJ2-3; D might be TRBD2 (5 bases). The CDR3 runs to 13 residues. The germline CDR1 and CDR2 sequences are SGHAT and FQNNGV. Between the trimmed V and J ends, which lost 1 base and 4 bases, there was a span of 6 bases. The DNA of the CDR3 is TGTGCCAGCAGCTTAGTCGGGGCAGATACGCAGTATTTT. Translation: CASSLVGADTQYF.

At least ten counts were recorded for this clone. Other nucleotide sequences from this sample produce the same CDR3. CDR3 sequence reads: CATSGSSYEQYF. In DNA, the CDR3 is TGTGCCACCAGCGGCTCCTCCTACGAGCAGTACTTC. The chain couples TRBV10-3 to TRBJ2-7; tentatively, D is TRBD2 (5 bases). The germline gives CDR1 ENHRY, CDR2 SYGVKD. The CDR3 has 12 amino acids. Trimming stripped 10 bases from V and 0 bases from J, with 10 bases between.

This clone was seen only once. The CDR3: CAISEVAGENYGYTF. In DNA form, the CDR3 reads TGTGCCATCAGTGAGGTGGCGGGGGAAAACTATGGCTACACCTTC. The chain is built from TRBV10-3 and TRBJ1-2, with a tentative D call TRBD1 (5 bases). Germline CDR1 ENHRY, CDR2 SYGVKD. The ends were cut back, 2 bases at V and 2 bases at J, with 12 bases in the middle. This CDR3 is 15 amino acids long.

The genes are TRBV4-3 and TRBJ2-7, with TRBD2 as a possible D gene (6 bases). The CDR3 length is 16 residues. CDR1 and CDR2 (germline): LGHNA, YSLEER. V was cut by 4 bases and J by 2 bases, with 18 bases left in between. CDR3 nucleotide sequence: TGCGCCAGCAGCCGTGGTCAAACTAGCAGACCCTACGAGCAGTACTTC. Translated: CASSRGQTSRPYEQYF.

V usage is TRBV4-1 and J usage is TRBJ2-1; 8 bases match TRBD1. CDR1 is MGHRA and CDR2 is YSYEKL in the germline V gene. Losses at the gene ends were 2 bases for V and 0 bases for J; bases not matched to a gene: 3. This CDR3 comprises 16 residues. The CDR3 reads CASSQQGASSYNEQFF. CDR3 sequence (DNA): TGCGCCAGCAGCCAACAGGGGGCCAGCTCCTACAATGAGCAGTTCTTC.

V is TRBV10-2 and J is TRBJ2-2; 12 bases agree with TRBD1. The V gene's germline CDR1 is WSHSY and CDR2 SAAADI. V gave up 6 bases and J gave up 6 bases; unmatched junction bases: 8. The length of the CDR3 is 16 residues. CDR3 coding DNA: TGCGCCAGCAGCACATTGGGGACAGGGGGCTCCGGGGAGCTGTTTTTT. This translates into CASSTLGTGGSGELFF.

The chain recombines TRBV5-6 with TRBJ2-7; maybe TRBD1 (6 bases). V lost 1 base and J lost 2, with 7 bases in between. Per the germline V gene, CDR1 is SGHDT and CDR2 is YYEEEE. The CDR3 spans 13 residues. The CDR3 region has the DNA TGTGCCAGCAGCTTGAACAGGGCCTACGAGCAGTACTTC. Translated, it gives CASSLNRAYEQYF.

The CDR3 is CASSLMYEQYF. CDR3 DNA sequence: TGTGCCAGCAGCTTAATGTACGAGCAGTACTTC. The genes are TRBV7-8 and TRBJ2-7; no clear D gene. This CDR3 has 11 residues. Per the germline V gene, CDR1 is SGHVS and CDR2 is FQNEAQ. V lost 2 bases to trimming and J lost 4 bases, with 3 bases between them.

In DNA form, the CDR3 reads TGTGCCAGCAGCTTACGACAGGGTTTTCAGGAGACCCAGTACTTC. Protein sequence: CASSLRQGFQETQYF. The V and J genes are TRBV7-9 and TRBJ2-5, with TRBD1 matching 7 bases. Germline CDR1 SEHNR, CDR2 FQNEAQ (reference sequence). Losses at the gene ends were 2 bases for V and 5 bases for J; bases not matched to a gene: 8. The CDR3 is 15 residues long.

The chain couples TRBV14 to TRBJ2-5; D is uncertain. Trimming stripped 0 bases from V and 5 bases from J, with 10 bases between. In germline, CDR1 is SGHDN, CDR2 FVKESK. The CDR3 has 14 amino acids. DNA for the CDR3: TGTGCCAGCAGCCAAGATCTGGGTTGGGAGACCCAGTACTTC. This encodes CASSQDLGWETQYF. The whole variable domain, remainder taken from reference TRBV14 and TRBJ2-5, is EAGVTQFPSHSVIEKGQTVTLRCDPISGHDNLYWYRRVMGKEIKFLLHFVKESKQDESGMPNNRFLAERTGGTYSTLKVQPAELEDSGVYFCASSQDLGWETQYFGPGTRLLVL.

The chain recombines TRBV19 with TRBJ2-1, with D hard to call. CDR1 is LNHDA and CDR2 is SQIVND in the germline V gene (reference sequence). The CDR3 extends over 11 amino acids. Trimming pared 8 bases from V and 5 bases from J, leaving 7 bases between. CDR3 protein: CASSMHNEQFF. The CDR3 region has the DNA TGTGCCAGTTCCATGCACAATGAGCAGTTCTTC.

J is TRBJ1-4 and V is TRBV27; 8 nucleotides agree with TRBD1. This CDR3 region has 14 residues. CDR1 and CDR2 (germline): MNHEY, SMNVEV (reference sequence). V gave up 6 bases and J gave up 8 bases; unmatched junction bases: 8. CDR3 in DNA: TGTGCCAGCAGCATCGACAGGGGCAGGGAAAAACTGTTTTTT. Protein product: CASSIDRGREKLFF.

The V gene is TRBV6-6, the J gene TRBJ2-3, with 9 bases that match TRBD2. The CDR3 is 14 amino acids. The V gene's germline CDR1 is MNHNY and CDR2 SVGAGI (reference sequence). V lost 6 bases and J lost 1; bases outside the gene matches: 2. The CDR3 spells CASSVAGGTDTQYF. The CDR3 DNA reads TGTGCCAGCAGCGTAGCGGGAGGCACAGATACGCAGTATTTT.

The chain combines TRBV7-9 with TRBJ2-7; D not resolved. V lost 6 bases to trimming and J lost 7 bases, with 19 bases between them. Germline CDR1 is SEHNR and CDR2 is FQNEAQ (reference sequence). This CDR3 contains 14 residues. The CDR3 nucleotides read TGTGCCAGCAGTTTCCGCCTGGAGAACGGGGAGCAGTACTTC. Amino acid sequence: CASSFRLENGEQYF.

The chain uses TRBV11-1 and TRBJ2-1, with D maybe TRBD1 (5 bases). The germline V gene encodes CDR1 SGHAT and CDR2 FQDESV (reference sequence). V lost 11 bases to trimming and J lost 3 bases, with 14 bases between them. The CDR3 is 13 residues long. CDR3 in amino acids: CAVSGRDYNEQFF. CDR3 DNA sequence: TGTGCCGTATCGGGCAGGGACTACAATGAGCAGTTCTTC.